The clone carrying this TCR beta chain was seen only a few times. Antigen: not known. Of the isolated RNA, all was reverse transcribed, and so the sequenced material was expressed TCRB transcripts. Here immunoSEQ multiplex PCR was the method, and the copy in TCRdb shows in-frame clones only, minus some. Counted here are under 450,000 clones, approximately 13% occurring once; the ten biggest clones make up 0.035% to 0.045%. The CDR3 covers 15 residues. Germline loops: CDR1 SSHAT, CDR2 FNYEAQ (reference sequence). Deletions cut 1 base from V and 8 bases from J, with 12 bases between. This record comes from a study of beta chain features in type 1 diabetes. Overall study context: Across the samples, approximately 98,000,000 sorted cells were examined in total. Study-wide findings and caveats: Shortening of TCRB CDR3s, moderate but significant, appeared in all four CD4+ subsets of Type 1 diabetes patients.

This chain joins TRBV7-7 and TRBJ1-6, with D unclear. Material: naive CD4+ T cells from blood. The sequence was obtained from a young man in good health. CDR3 nucleotide sequence: TGTGCCAGCAGCTTAGATCCGGGAGTCTATTCACCCCTCCACTTT. This codes for CASSLDPGVYSPLHF.